This entry is about one TCR beta chain. CDR3 length: 13 amino acids. Looked up from germline, CDR1 is SEHNR and CDR2 is FQNEAQ (reference sequence). V lost 7 bases and J 1 base, leaving 10 bases between the germline ends. The sample belongs to a study of blood T cell repertoires in COVID-19. Across the study: COVID-19 samples, acute and convalescent, were from the United States, Italy and Spain.

Sequenced by immunoSEQ multiplex PCR; TCRdb stores in-frame clones only, minus some. This table has some 57,000 clones, 86% appearing once. V gene TRBV7-9 combines with J gene TRBJ1-1, with a tentative D call TRBD1 (5 bases). The material sequenced was peripheral blood. This sequence originates from a woman older than 75 with acute or convalescent COVID-19. CDR3 sequence: CASTIGGNTEAFF. The CDR3 DNA reads as TGTGCCAGCACCATCGGGGGGAACACTGAAGCTTTCTTT.